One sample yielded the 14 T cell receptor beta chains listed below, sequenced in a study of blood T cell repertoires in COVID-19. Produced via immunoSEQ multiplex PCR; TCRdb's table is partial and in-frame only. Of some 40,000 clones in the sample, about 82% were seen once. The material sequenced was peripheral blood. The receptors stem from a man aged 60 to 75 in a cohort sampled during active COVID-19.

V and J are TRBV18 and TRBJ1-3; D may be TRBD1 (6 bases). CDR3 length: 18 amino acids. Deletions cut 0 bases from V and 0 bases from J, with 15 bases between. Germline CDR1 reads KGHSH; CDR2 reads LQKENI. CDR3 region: CASSPPRGSAFSGNTIYF. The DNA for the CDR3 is TGTGCCAGCTCACCACCGAGGGGGTCAGCATTCTCTGGAAACACCATATATTTT.

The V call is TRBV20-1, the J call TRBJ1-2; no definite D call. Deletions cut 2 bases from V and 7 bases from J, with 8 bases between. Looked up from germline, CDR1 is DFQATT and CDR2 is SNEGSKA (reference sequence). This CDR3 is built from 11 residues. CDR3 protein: CSARSGPGYTF. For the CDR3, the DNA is TGCAGTGCTAGATCTGGGCCTGGCTACACCTTC.

DNA for the CDR3: TGTGCCAGCAGCGCCTCGACAGCTAACTATGGCTACACCTTC. Amino acids: CASSASTANYGYTF. This sequence joins TRBV9 and TRBJ1-2, with D perhaps matching TRBD1 (5 bases). Germline V CDR1 and CDR2: SGDLS, YYNGEE. The germline V and J ends were trimmed by 3 bases and 0 bases, with 9 bases remaining between them. The CDR3 consists of 14 residues.

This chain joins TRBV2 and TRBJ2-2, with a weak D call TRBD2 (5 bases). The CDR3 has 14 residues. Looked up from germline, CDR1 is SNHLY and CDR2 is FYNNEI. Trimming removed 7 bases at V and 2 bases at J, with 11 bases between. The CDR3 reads CASMGELNTGELFF. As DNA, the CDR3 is TGTGCCAGCATGGGAGAGCTAAACACCGGGGAGCTGTTTTTT. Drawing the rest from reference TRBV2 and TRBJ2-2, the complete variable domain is EPEVTQTPSHQVTQMGQEVILRCVPISNHLYFYWYRQILGQKVEFLVSFYNNEISEKSEIFDDQFSVERPDGSNFTLKIRSTKLEDSAMYFCASMGELNTGELFFGEGSRLTVL.

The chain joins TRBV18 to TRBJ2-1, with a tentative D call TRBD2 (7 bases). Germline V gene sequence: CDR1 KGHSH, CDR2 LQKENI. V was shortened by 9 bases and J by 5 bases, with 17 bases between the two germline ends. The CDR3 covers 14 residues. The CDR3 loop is CASQGGGKDNEQFF. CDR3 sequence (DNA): TGTGCCAGTCAAGGGGGGGGTAAAGACAATGAGCAGTTCTTC.

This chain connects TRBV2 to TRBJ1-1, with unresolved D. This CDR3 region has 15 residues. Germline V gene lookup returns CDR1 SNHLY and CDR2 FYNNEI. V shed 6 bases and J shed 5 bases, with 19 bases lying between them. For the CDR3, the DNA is TGTGCCAGCAGACCGGGAAGCGCCGGCCGGACTGAAGCTTTCTTT. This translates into CASRPGSAGRTEAFF.

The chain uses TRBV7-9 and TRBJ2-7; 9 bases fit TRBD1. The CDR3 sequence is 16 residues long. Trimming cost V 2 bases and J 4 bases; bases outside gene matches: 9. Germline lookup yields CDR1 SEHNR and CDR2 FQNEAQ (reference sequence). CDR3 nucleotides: TGTGCCAGCAGCTTAACGGGGACAGGGACCTCTTACGAGCAGTACTTC. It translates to CASSLTGTGTSYEQYF.

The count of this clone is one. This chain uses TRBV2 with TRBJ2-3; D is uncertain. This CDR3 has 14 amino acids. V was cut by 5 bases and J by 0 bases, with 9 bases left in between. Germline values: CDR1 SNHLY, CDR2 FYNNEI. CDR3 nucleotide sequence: TGTGCCAGCAGTCAGCGAACTAGCACAGATACGCAGTATTTT. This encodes CASSQRTSTDTQYF.

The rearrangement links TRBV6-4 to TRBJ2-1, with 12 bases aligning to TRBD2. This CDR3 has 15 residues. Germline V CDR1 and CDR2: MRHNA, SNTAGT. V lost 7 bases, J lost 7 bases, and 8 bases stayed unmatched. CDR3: CASMASGGAGNEQFF. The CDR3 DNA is TGTGCCAGCATGGCTAGCGGGGGGGCAGGTAATGAGCAGTTCTTC.

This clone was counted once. CDR3 sequence (DNA): TGTGCCAGCAGCCTAGGACTAGTTGGGTACGAGCAGTACTTC. Its translation: CASSLGLVGYEQYF. The chain carries TRBV3-1 (or the pseudogene TRBV3-2) and TRBJ2-7, with 7 bases lining up with TRBD2. There are 14 residues in the CDR3. Trimming took 4 bases from V and 4 from J; bases not matched to a gene: 7. The germline CDR1 and CDR2 sequences are LGHDT and YNNKEL (reference sequence).

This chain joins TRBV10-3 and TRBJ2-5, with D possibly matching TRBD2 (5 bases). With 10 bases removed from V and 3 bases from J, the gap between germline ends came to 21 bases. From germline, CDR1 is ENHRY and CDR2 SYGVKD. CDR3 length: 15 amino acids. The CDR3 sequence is CATTPNSLREETQYF. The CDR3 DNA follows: TGTGCCACCACCCCCAATAGCCTGAGGGAAGAGACCCAGTACTTC.

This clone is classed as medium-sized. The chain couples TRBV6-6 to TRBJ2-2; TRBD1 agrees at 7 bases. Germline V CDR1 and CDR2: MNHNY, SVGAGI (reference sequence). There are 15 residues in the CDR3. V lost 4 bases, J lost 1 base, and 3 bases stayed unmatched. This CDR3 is CASSSWTGNTGELFF. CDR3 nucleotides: TGTGCCAGCAGTTCCTGGACAGGGAACACCGGGGAGCTGTTTTTT.

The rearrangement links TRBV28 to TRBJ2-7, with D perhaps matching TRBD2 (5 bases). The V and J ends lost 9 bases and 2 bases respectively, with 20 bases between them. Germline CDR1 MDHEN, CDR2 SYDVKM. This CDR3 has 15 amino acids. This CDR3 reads CASLSPGLRTYEQYF. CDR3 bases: TGTGCCAGTCTTTCGCCAGGACTTCGGACCTACGAGCAGTACTTC.

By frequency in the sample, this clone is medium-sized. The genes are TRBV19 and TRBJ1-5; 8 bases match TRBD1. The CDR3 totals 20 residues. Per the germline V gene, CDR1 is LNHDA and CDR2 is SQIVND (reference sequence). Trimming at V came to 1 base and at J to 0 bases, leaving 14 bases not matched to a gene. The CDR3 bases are TGTGCCAGTAGTATAGTCCCGGACAGGGTCCTCTTCTATAGCAATCAGCCCCAGCATTTT. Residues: CASSIVPDRVLFYSNQPQHF.